Shown below are 4 T cell receptor beta chains from a single sample sequenced in a study of T cells in Graves' hyperthyroidism and ophthalmopathy. Authors of the study amplified TCR beta CDR3 regions from RNA transcripts. Using the HTBI primer set, a first-round RT-PCR was run on the TCR CDR3. One entry per CDR3 protein, called by TCRdb with MiXCR from the multiplex PCR reads. The sample carries roughly 650,000 distinct CDR3 sequences, approximately 15% recorded once. The material sequenced was blood. All receptors derive from a woman aged 40 to 49 with Graves' ophthalmopathy.

In this sample, this clonotype turned up many times. The CDR3 DNA reads TGTGCCAGCAGCTTGGTCCTCCGGGACACCTATAACTATGGCTACACCTTC. Translation: CASSLVLRDTYNYGYTF. V is TRBV5-5 and J is TRBJ1-2, with a weak D call TRBD1 (6 bases). Germline V gene lookup returns CDR1 SGHKS and CDR2 YYEKEE (reference sequence). Trimming took 0 bases from V and 1 from J, leaving 16 bases between them. The CDR3 runs to 17 residues.

The V and J genes are TRBV19 and TRBJ1-5; D is unclear. Germline values: CDR1 LNHDA, CDR2 SQIVND (reference sequence). V was trimmed by 6 bases and J by 0 bases, leaving 12 bases between them. The CDR3 spans 15 residues. The CDR3 nucleotides read TGTGCCAGTAGCCAAATGGGGAGTAGCAATCAGCCCCAGCATTTT. This codes for CASSQMGSSNQPQHF.

The table lists this clonotype with many counts. This sequence joins TRBV10-3 and TRBJ2-3; 9 bases match TRBD2. V lost 3 bases, J lost 2 bases, and 9 bases stayed unmatched. The germline V gene has CDR1 ENHRY and CDR2 SYGVKD. The CDR3 is 17 amino acids. The CDR3 here is CAISDFLPSGTTDTQYF. The CDR3 DNA reads TGTGCCATCAGTGATTTTTTGCCTAGCGGGACCACAGATACGCAGTATTTT.

This clonotype occurred a few times. The V gene is TRBV20-1, the J gene TRBJ2-3; no reliable D call. The CDR3 spans 13 residues. Trimming took 5 bases from V and 0 from J, leaving 9 bases between them. The germline V gene has CDR1 DFQATT and CDR2 SNEGSKA (reference sequence). This CDR3 reads CSAHFPSTDTQYF. The CDR3 DNA reads TGCAGTGCTCACTTCCCTAGCACAGATACGCAGTATTTT.